This T cell receptor (beta chain) was recorded in a study of control samples from healthy donors and cancer patients. In this sample, this clone turned up once. CDR1 is SGHVS and CDR2 is FQNEAQ in the germline V gene. The CDR3 totals 14 residues. V lost 6 bases, J lost 3 bases, and 4 bases stayed unmatched. Assay used: immunoSEQ multiplex PCR; TCRdb lists only in-frame clones, some missing. The sample comprises some 140,000 clones, roughly 92% of which are singletons, and approximately 11% rests with the top ten. This clonotype was obtained from a man aged 25-45 years in good health. Sequencing was carried out using blood. V is TRBV7-8 and J is TRBJ2-7; TRBD2 matches at 11 bases. Here the CDR3 DNA reads TGTGCCAGCAGTCGAGGGACTAGCGGCTACGAGCAGTACTTC. Translation: CASSRGTSGYEQYF.